These T cell receptor beta chains were read from a single sample in a study of CD8 T cell repertoires and HIV-1 epitope variants. Sequenced by immunoSEQ multiplex PCR; TCRdb stores in-frame clones only, minus some. The table has about 90,000 clones, approximately 70% seen once. Sequencing used uncultured baseline CD8+ T cells from peripheral blood mononuclear cells (PBMCs). The source is a male donor with HIV. Both conserved end residues are part of each CDR3. Fields, in order: CDR3 DNA, CDR3 protein, J gene, clone size, D gene, V gene. A D gene is named only where the DNA matches it firmly. Size is stated for part of the rows, as once, few or many counts, or as a class when the clone is expanded.

CDR3nt: TGCGCCAGCAGCGTTAGAATCCGGGAGACCCAGTACTTC
CDR3aa: CASSVRIRETQYF
j_gene: TRBJ2-5
abundance: NA
d_gene: NA
v_gene: TRBV10-2

CDR3nt: TGCGCCAGCAGCTTGGGCACCTACGAGCAGTACTTC
CDR3aa: CASSLGTYEQYF
j_gene: TRBJ2-7
abundance: NA
d_gene: NA
v_gene: TRBV5-1

CDR3nt: TGTGCCAGCAGCTTGACAAGGGTAACAGATACGCAGTATTTT
CDR3aa: CASSLTRVTDTQYF
j_gene: TRBJ2-3
abundance: NA
d_gene: NA
v_gene: TRBV5-4

CDR3nt: TGTGCCAGCAGCTTAGGGGGGGACGAGCAGTACTTC
CDR3aa: CASSLGGDEQYF
j_gene: TRBJ2-7
abundance: NA
d_gene: NA
v_gene: TRBV7-9

CDR3nt: TGTGCCAGCAGTCGCCCGGGGACTAACTATGGCTACACCTTC
CDR3aa: CASSRPGTNYGYTF
j_gene: TRBJ1-2
abundance: NA
d_gene: NA
v_gene: TRBV28

CDR3nt: TGTGCCAGCAGCTTCCGTAGTAGGGATAGCGGGAAGGAAACTGAGCAGTTCTTC
CDR3aa: CASSFRSRDSGKETEQFF
j_gene: TRBJ2-1
abundance: NA
d_gene: TRBD2
v_gene: TRBV7-2

CDR3nt: TGTGCCAGCAGCCTTAGCGGGAGGTATGGGAATGAGCAGTTCTTC
CDR3aa: CASSLSGRYGNEQFF
j_gene: TRBJ2-1
abundance: NA
d_gene: TRBD2
v_gene: TRBV9

CDR3nt: TGTGCCAGCAGTACTTACGAGCAGTACTTC
CDR3aa: CASSTYEQYF
j_gene: TRBJ2-7
abundance: NA
d_gene: NA
v_gene: TRBV2

CDR3nt: TGTGCCAGCAGTCCCCGGGGCAATCAGCCCCAGCATTTT
CDR3aa: CASSPRGNQPQHF
j_gene: TRBJ1-5
abundance: NA
d_gene: NA
v_gene: TRBV6-5

CDR3nt: TGCGCCAGCAGCTTATCGTTGGGACCCGGGGAGCTGTTTTTT
CDR3aa: CASSLSLGPGELFF
j_gene: TRBJ2-2
abundance: NA
d_gene: NA
v_gene: TRBV5-1

CDR3nt: TGTGCCAGCAGCTCCGGGAACTACGAGCAGTACTTC
CDR3aa: CASSSGNYEQYF
j_gene: TRBJ2-7
abundance: once
d_gene: NA
v_gene: TRBV7-2

CDR3nt: TGTGCCAGCAGTGGGGGACAAACTCCTTACGAGCAGTACTTC
CDR3aa: CASSGGQTPYEQYF
j_gene: TRBJ2-7
abundance: NA
d_gene: NA
v_gene: TRBV6-1

CDR3nt: TGCGCCAGCAGCCGGGACAGGGGACCTTCAGATACGCAGTATTTT
CDR3aa: CASSRDRGPSDTQYF
j_gene: TRBJ2-3
abundance: NA
d_gene: TRBD1
v_gene: TRBV5-1

CDR3nt: TGCGCCAGCAGGCAACAGGGGTTCCAAGAGACCCAGTACTTC
CDR3aa: CASRQQGFQETQYF
j_gene: TRBJ2-5
abundance: once
d_gene: TRBD1
v_gene: TRBV10-2

CDR3nt: TGTGCCAGCAGCTTGAGCGCTAAGAGCTCCTACAATGAGCAGTTCTTC
CDR3aa: CASSLSAKSSYNEQFF
j_gene: TRBJ2-1
abundance: NA
d_gene: NA
v_gene: TRBV5-4

CDR3nt: TGTGCCAGCAGTCCCGGGGTAGCGGGATTTACCTACGAGCAGTACTTC
CDR3aa: CASSPGVAGFTYEQYF
j_gene: TRBJ2-7
abundance: NA
d_gene: TRBD2
v_gene: TRBV28

CDR3nt: TGTGCCAGTGGATCTTCTTCGGGAGAGACCCAGTACTTC
CDR3aa: CASGSSSGETQYF
j_gene: TRBJ2-5
abundance: NA
d_gene: NA
v_gene: TRBV19

CDR3nt: TGTGCCAGCTCACCTGACAGGGGTACCGAGCAGTACTTC
CDR3aa: CASSPDRGTEQYF
j_gene: TRBJ2-7
abundance: NA
d_gene: TRBD1
v_gene: TRBV18

CDR3nt: TGCAGCGCCAAGGACAGGACCGTAGAAGATACGCAGTATTTT
CDR3aa: CSAKDRTVEDTQYF
j_gene: TRBJ2-3
abundance: NA
d_gene: TRBD1
v_gene: TRBV29-1

CDR3nt: TGCGCCAGCAGCGCCGAGGGAGATACGCAGTATTTT
CDR3aa: CASSAEGDTQYF
j_gene: TRBJ2-3
abundance: NA
d_gene: NA
v_gene: TRBV5-1

CDR3nt: TGCGCCAGCAGCTTGGTCCCGGGACTAAACTACGAGCAGTACTTC
CDR3aa: CASSLVPGLNYEQYF
j_gene: TRBJ2-7
abundance: NA
d_gene: TRBD2
v_gene: TRBV5-1

CDR3nt: TGTGCCAGCAGTTCCCGGGACCGCCCCAGGGAGACCCAGTACTTC
CDR3aa: CASSSRDRPRETQYF
j_gene: TRBJ2-5
abundance: NA
d_gene: NA
v_gene: TRBV27

CDR3nt: TGTGCCAGCAGCCACGGGACAACCGGGACTAGCGGGAAGAGGGATGAGCAGTTCTTC
CDR3aa: CASSHGTTGTSGKRDEQFF
j_gene: TRBJ2-1
abundance: NA
d_gene: TRBD2
v_gene: TRBV7-9

CDR3nt: TGTGCCAGCAGCCAAGATTTGGGACTTAGTTCTGAAGCTTTCTTT
CDR3aa: CASSQDLGLSSEAFF
j_gene: TRBJ1-1
abundance: many
d_gene: NA
v_gene: TRBV14

CDR3nt: TGTGCCAGCAGCCAAGAATTATCCTCCCGGGCTTATGGCTACACCTTC
CDR3aa: CASSQELSSRAYGYTF
j_gene: TRBJ1-2
abundance: NA
d_gene: NA
v_gene: TRBV14

CDR3nt: TGTGCCAGTAGTACGATTTTGAACACTGAAGCTTTCTTT
CDR3aa: CASSTILNTEAFF
j_gene: TRBJ1-1
abundance: NA
d_gene: NA
v_gene: TRBV19

CDR3nt: TGTGCCAGCAGAACACCGACCGGGACGGATGGGTATGGCTACACCTTC
CDR3aa: CASRTPTGTDGYGYTF
j_gene: TRBJ1-2
abundance: NA
d_gene: NA
v_gene: TRBV27

CDR3nt: TGCGCCAGCGGCGGGCTAGCGGGAGGGCCAGGCGAGCAGTACTTC
CDR3aa: CASGGLAGGPGEQYF
j_gene: TRBJ2-7
abundance: few
d_gene: TRBD2
v_gene: TRBV5-1

CDR3nt: TGTGCCAGCACGGGACAGGGGGCGCCGTACGAGACCCAGTACTTC
CDR3aa: CASTGQGAPYETQYF
j_gene: TRBJ2-5
abundance: NA
d_gene: TRBD1
v_gene: TRBV28

CDR3nt: TGTGCCAGCAGCTACGGGACAGCTTACGAGCAGTACTTC
CDR3aa: CASSYGTAYEQYF
j_gene: TRBJ2-7
abundance: few
d_gene: TRBD1
v_gene: TRBV11-2

CDR3nt: TGTGCCAGCAGTGTGGCAGGGGGCGTCAATCAGCCCCAGCATTTT
CDR3aa: CASSVAGGVNQPQHF
j_gene: TRBJ1-5
abundance: NA
d_gene: TRBD1
v_gene: TRBV6-1

CDR3nt: TGTGCCAGCAGTCAACTAACGGGACAGAGCAATCAGCCCCAGCATTTT
CDR3aa: CASSQLTGQSNQPQHF
j_gene: TRBJ1-5
abundance: once
d_gene: TRBD1
v_gene: TRBV2

CDR3nt: TGTGCCAGCAGCTTACCCGGGACAGGGGTACAAAAACTGTTTTTT
CDR3aa: CASSLPGTGVQKLFF
j_gene: TRBJ1-4
abundance: NA
d_gene: TRBD1
v_gene: TRBV28

CDR3nt: TGTGCCAGCAGTCGTACCGGCGATGTATATCAGCCCCAGCATTTT
CDR3aa: CASSRTGDVYQPQHF
j_gene: TRBJ1-5
abundance: NA
d_gene: NA
v_gene: TRBV6-5

CDR3nt: TGTGCCAGCAGTTACGTTGGGGGTGAAGCTTTCTTT
CDR3aa: CASSYVGGEAFF
j_gene: TRBJ1-1
abundance: NA
d_gene: NA
v_gene: TRBV6-5

CDR3nt: TGTGCCTGGAGTGTAAACAGCAATCAGCCCCAGCATTTT
CDR3aa: CAWSVNSNQPQHF
j_gene: TRBJ1-5
abundance: NA
d_gene: NA
v_gene: TRBV30

CDR3nt: TGTGCCAGCACCCAATCATGGGGGGGCCCGAAACAATCAAATTCACCCCTCCACTTT
CDR3aa: CASTQSWGGPKQSNSPLHF
j_gene: TRBJ1-6
abundance: NA
d_gene: NA
v_gene: TRBV2

CDR3nt: TGTGCCAGCAGGGGGACCCCTCTCCAGACCCAGTACTTC
CDR3aa: CASRGTPLQTQYF
j_gene: TRBJ2-5
abundance: few
d_gene: NA
v_gene: TRBV6-1

CDR3nt: TGCGCCAGCAGTCAATGGGACAGACAATATAGCAATCAGCCCCAGCATTTT
CDR3aa: CASSQWDRQYSNQPQHF
j_gene: TRBJ1-5
abundance: once
d_gene: TRBD1
v_gene: TRBV23-1

CDR3nt: TGTGCCAGCAGCCAAGCACGAGGTTCAGGGGGTTCACCCCTCCACTTT
CDR3aa: CASSQARGSGGSPLHF
j_gene: TRBJ1-6
abundance: NA
d_gene: TRBD1
v_gene: TRBV4-2

CDR3nt: TGCGCCAGCAGCCGGACTAGCGGGAACCAAGAGACCCAGTACTTC
CDR3aa: CASSRTSGNQETQYF
j_gene: TRBJ2-5
abundance: NA
d_gene: TRBD2
v_gene: TRBV5-1

CDR3nt: TGTGCCAGCAGTCCCCCGGGACTAGCGGGAGGGTTAGAGACCCAGTACTTC
CDR3aa: CASSPPGLAGGLETQYF
j_gene: TRBJ2-5
abundance: once
d_gene: TRBD2
v_gene: TRBV2